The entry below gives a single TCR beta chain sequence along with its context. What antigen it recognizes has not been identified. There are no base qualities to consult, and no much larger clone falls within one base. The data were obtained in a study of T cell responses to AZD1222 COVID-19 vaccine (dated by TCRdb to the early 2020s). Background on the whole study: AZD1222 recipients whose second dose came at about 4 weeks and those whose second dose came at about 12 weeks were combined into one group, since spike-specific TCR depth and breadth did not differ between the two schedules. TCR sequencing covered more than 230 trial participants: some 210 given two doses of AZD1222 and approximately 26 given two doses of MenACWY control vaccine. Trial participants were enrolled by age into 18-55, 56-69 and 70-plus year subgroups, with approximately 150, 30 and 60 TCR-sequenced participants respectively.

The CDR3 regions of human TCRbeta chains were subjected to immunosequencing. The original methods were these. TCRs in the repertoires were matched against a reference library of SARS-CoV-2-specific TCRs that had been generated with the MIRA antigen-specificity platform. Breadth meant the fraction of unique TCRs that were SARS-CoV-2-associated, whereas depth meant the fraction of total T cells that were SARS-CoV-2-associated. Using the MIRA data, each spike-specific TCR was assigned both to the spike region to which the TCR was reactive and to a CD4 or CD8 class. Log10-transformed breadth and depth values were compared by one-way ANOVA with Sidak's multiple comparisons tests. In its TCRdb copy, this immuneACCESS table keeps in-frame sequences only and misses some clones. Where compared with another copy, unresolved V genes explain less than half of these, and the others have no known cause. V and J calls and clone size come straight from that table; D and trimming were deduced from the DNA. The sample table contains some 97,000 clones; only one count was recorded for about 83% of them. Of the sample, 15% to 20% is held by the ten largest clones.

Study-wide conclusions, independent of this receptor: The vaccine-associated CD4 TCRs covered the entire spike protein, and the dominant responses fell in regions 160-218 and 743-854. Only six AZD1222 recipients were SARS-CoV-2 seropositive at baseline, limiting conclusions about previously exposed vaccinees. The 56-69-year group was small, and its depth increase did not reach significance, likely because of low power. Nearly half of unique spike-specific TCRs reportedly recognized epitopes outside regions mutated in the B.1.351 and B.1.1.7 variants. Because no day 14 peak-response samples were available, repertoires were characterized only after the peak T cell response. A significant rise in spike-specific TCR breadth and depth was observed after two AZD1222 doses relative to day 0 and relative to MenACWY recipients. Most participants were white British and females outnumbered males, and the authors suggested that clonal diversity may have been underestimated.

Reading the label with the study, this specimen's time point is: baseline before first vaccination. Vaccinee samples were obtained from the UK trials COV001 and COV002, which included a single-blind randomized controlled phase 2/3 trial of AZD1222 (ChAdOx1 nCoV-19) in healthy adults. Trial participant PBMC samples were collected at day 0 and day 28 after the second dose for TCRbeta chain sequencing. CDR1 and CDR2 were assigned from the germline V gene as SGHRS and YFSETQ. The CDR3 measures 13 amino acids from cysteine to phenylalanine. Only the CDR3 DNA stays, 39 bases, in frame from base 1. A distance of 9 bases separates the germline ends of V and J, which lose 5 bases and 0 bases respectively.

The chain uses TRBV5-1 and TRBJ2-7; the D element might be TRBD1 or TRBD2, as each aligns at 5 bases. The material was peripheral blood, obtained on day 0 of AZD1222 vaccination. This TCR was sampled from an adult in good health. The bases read TGCGCCAGCAGACCCGGGGCCTCCTACGAGCAGTACTTC. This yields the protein CASRPGASYEQYF.